What follows is one T cell receptor beta chain and its context. Its specificity is unknown. The record originates from a study of beta chain features in type 1 diabetes. Study-wide findings and caveats: Within each of all four CD4+ subsets, Type 1 diabetes patients had TCRB CDR3s that were moderately but significantly shorter. Short templates might get an advantage during PCR, and this would be equal in patients and controls. The naive, central memory and Treg TCRB repertoires of patients appeared to be more similar to one another than those of healthy donors.

Expressed TCRB transcripts were sequenced because the isolated RNA had all been reverse transcribed beforehand. Profiled with immunoSEQ multiplex PCR; TCRdb holds only in-frame clones, not every one. Of 25,000 to 30,000 clones listed, 56% are singletons. Source material: Tregs from blood. The receptor was derived from a woman aged 18-35 years with type 1 diabetes.

The CDR3 sequence: CASSRRSGLPYNEQFF. CDR3 bases: TGTGCCAGCAGCCGCCGGTCGGGACTACCCTACAATGAGCAGTTCTTC. V is TRBV7-2 and J is TRBJ2-1; 7 bases are a match to TRBD2. The V and J ends lost 5 bases and 2 bases, in that order; junction bases with no gene match: 9. Germline V gene data show CDR1 as SGHTA and CDR2 as FQGNSA. The CDR3 loop spans 16 amino acids. The variable domain in full, with the rest retrieved from reference TRBV7-2 and TRBJ2-1, is GAGVSQSPSNKVTEKGKDVELRCDPISGHTALYWYRQSLGQGLEFLIYFQGNSAPDKSGLPSDRFSAERTGGSVSTLTIQRTQQEDSAVYLCASSRRSGLPYNEQFFGPGTRLTVL.